The T cell receptor beta chain described here comes from a study of shared clonotypes between healthy human individuals. CD45RO-negative cells were positively selected for CCR7, leaving out terminally differentiated effector memory CD45RA+ cells. The V gene's germline CDR1 is LNHNV and CDR2 YYDKDF (reference sequence). The CDR3 runs 15 residues. The V and J ends lost 1 base and 3 bases respectively, with 10 bases between them. This clone was detected only once. Libraries were prepared by immunoSEQ multiplex PCR; TCRdb keeps only in-frame clonotypes and omits some of them. The data show about 2.2 million clones, around 95% seen once.

Sequencing input: naive CD8+ T cells from PBMCs. This chain joins TRBV15 and TRBJ2-1; maybe TRBD2 (6 bases). This clonotype originated in a man in his late teens or twenties in good health. Some clones in this sample may be carry-over from other donors' samples. CDR3 coding DNA: TGTGCCACCAGCAGAGTCCCGGGAGTCTACAATGAGCAGTTCTTC. Translation: CATSRVPGVYNEQFF. The variable domain in full, completed from reference TRBV15 and TRBJ2-1, reads DAMVIQNPRYQVTQFGKPVTLSCSQTLNHNVMYWYQQKSSQAPKLLFHYYDKDFNNEADTPDNFQSRRPNTSFCFLDIRSPGLGDTAMYLCATSRVPGVYNEQFFGPGTRLTVL.